This T cell receptor (beta chain) was documented in a study of cytomegalovirus exposure and HLA in healthy donors. The PCR contained 60 Vbeta and 13 Jbeta primers. The method was immunoSEQ multiplex PCR; TCRdb's version includes in-frame clones alone and lacks a portion of them. The sample's table shows 200,000 or so clones. Unmatched junction bases numbered 5, after V lost 2 bases and J lost 2 bases. Per the germline V gene, CDR1 is MNHEY and CDR2 is SMNVEV (reference sequence). This CDR3 spans 15 amino acids. This chain connects TRBV27 to TRBJ2-7; 8 nucleotides match TRBD1. The sequenced material came from PBMCs. The TCR comes from a boy between 10 and 17 years old in good health and CMV-seronegative. The DNA for the CDR3 is TGTGCCAGCAGTTTAGGACAGGGATTTACCTACGAGCAGTACTTC. It encodes CASSLGQGFTYEQYF.